These 22 T cell receptor beta chains came from one sample sequenced in a study of blood T cell repertoires in COVID-19. Only in-frame clones appear in the TCRdb table, and some are missing; sequencing was by immunoSEQ multiplex PCR. This sample has tens of thousands of clones, with 85% to 90% found just once. The specimen was peripheral blood. The receptors derive from a man between 60 and 70 years old with active COVID-19.

The chain couples TRBV19 to TRBJ1-1; D unclear. CDR3 length equals 14 residues. V lost 0 bases, J lost 1 base, and 6 bases lay in between. From germline, CDR1 is LNHDA and CDR2 SQIVND (reference sequence). The CDR3 nucleotides read TGTGCCAGTAGTATAGACCGGGGGAACACTGAAGCTTTCTTT. It encodes CASSIDRGNTEAFF.

The V call is TRBV15, the J call TRBJ2-7; D perhaps matches TRBD1 (5 bases). The germline gives CDR1 LNHNV, CDR2 YYDKDF (reference sequence). The ends were cut back, 5 bases at V and 6 bases at J, with 14 bases in the middle. This CDR3 has 13 amino acids. The CDR3 reads CATSQGQELEQYF. CDR3 in DNA: TGTGCCACCAGCCAGGGCCAAGAACTCGAGCAGTACTTC.

This clone turned up a few times. The rearrangement joins TRBV9 to TRBJ1-2; 10 bases match TRBD1. V shed 3 bases, J shed 8 bases, and the junction held 4 bases outside the gene matches. Germline V gene data show CDR1 as SGDLS and CDR2 as YYNGEE. CDR3 length equals 13 residues. CDR3 loop: CASSGGTGEGYTF. CDR3 bases: TGTGCCAGCAGCGGTGGGACAGGGGAAGGCTACACCTTC.

J is TRBJ2-7 and V is TRBV7-8; 13 bases match TRBD2. J lost 1 base, V lost 9 bases, and 15 bases had no gene match. The CDR3 is 18 residues long. Germline CDR1 reads SGHVS; CDR2 reads FQNEAQ. The CDR3 coding sequence is TGTGCCAGTTTCGCAACTAGCGGGAGGGCCCGTATATCCTACGAGCAGTACTTC. This codes for CASFATSGRARISYEQYF.

The chain uses TRBV9 and TRBJ2-5; D is possibly TRBD2 (7 bases). Trimming cost V 4 bases and J 5 bases, with 15 bases left between them. Germline CDR1 reads SGDLS; CDR2 reads YYNGEE. This CDR3 is built from 14 residues. The CDR3 spells CASSLRGGGETQYF. The CDR3 DNA follows: TGTGCCAGCAGCTTAAGGGGGGGCGGCGAGACCCAGTACTTC.

The count of this clone is one. The genes are TRBV28 and TRBJ2-7; TRBD2 is a possible D gene (5 bases). The V end lost 6 bases, the J end lost 4 bases, and 13 bases lay between the germline ends. The germline V gene encodes CDR1 MDHEN and CDR2 SYDVKM. The CDR3 loop spans 13 amino acids. This CDR3 is CASRASSLYEQYF. The CDR3 coding sequence is TGTGCCAGCAGGGCTAGCAGTCTGTACGAGCAGTACTTC. Together with reference TRBV28 and TRBJ2-7, the CDR3 gives the full variable domain: DVKVTQSSRYLVKRTGEKVFLECVQDMDHENMFWYRQDPGLGLRLIYFSYDVKMKEKGDIPEGYSVSREKKERFSLILESASTNQTSMYLCASRASSLYEQYFGPGTRLTVT.

The chain joins TRBV29-1 to TRBJ2-7, with 9 bases matching TRBD1. The CDR3 contains 14 residues. Per the germline V gene, CDR1 is SQVTM and CDR2 is ANQGSEA. The junction had 8 bases not matched to a gene; V was cut back by 6 bases and J by 2 bases. This chain's CDR3 is CSVGAGTGPYEQYF. CDR3 bases: TGCAGCGTCGGGGCCGGGACAGGGCCCTACGAGCAGTACTTC.

This clone has a handful of counts. The rearrangement links TRBV12-3 or TRBV12-4 to TRBJ1-1, with 7 nucleotides matching TRBD1. The V gene end was trimmed by 6 bases and the J gene end by 1 base; junction bases not matched to a gene: 2. The CDR3 spans 13 residues. The CDR3 DNA follows: TGTGCCAGCAGGCGACAGGGGAACACTGAAGCTTTCTTT. Its translation is CASRRQGNTEAFF.

This chain uses TRBV18 with TRBJ2-3; D gene uncertain. Germline V gene data show CDR1 as KGHSH and CDR2 as LQKENI. This CDR3 is built from 13 residues. Trimming pared 0 bases from V and 11 bases from J, leaving 12 bases between. In DNA form, the CDR3 reads TGTGCCAGCTCACCACCGCCTAGGAACGAGCAGTATTTT. Its translation is CASSPPPRNEQYF.

The rearrangement uses TRBV24-1 and TRBJ2-6, with D perhaps matching TRBD2 (6 bases). CDR1 is KGHDR, CDR2 SFDVKD, per germline. V lost 3 bases and J 1 base, leaving 12 bases between the germline ends. This CDR3 comprises 17 residues. This CDR3 reads CATSDATAGSGANVLTF. In DNA, the CDR3 is TGTGCCACCAGTGATGCTACTGCGGGGTCTGGGGCCAACGTCCTGACTTTC.

The chain joins TRBV10-3 to TRBJ1-1, with D hard to call. The CDR3 covers 14 residues. CDR1 and CDR2 from the germline V gene are ENHRY and SYGVKD. V dropped 8 bases and J dropped 0 bases, with 13 bases sitting between them. Here the CDR3 reads CAILPGNMNTEAFF. Written as DNA, the CDR3 is TGTGCCATCTTACCGGGGAACATGAACACTGAAGCTTTCTTT.

This clone was observed a handful of times. The genes are TRBV5-8 and TRBJ2-7; no firm D call. Looked up from germline, CDR1 is SGHTS and CDR2 is YDEGEE. Trimming left V 3 bases short and J 3 bases short, with 16 bases between. The CDR3 runs 15 residues. DNA of the CDR3: TGTGCCAGCAGCTCCCGCCGCAGTGCCTTCTACGAGCAGTACTTC. Its translation is CASSSRRSAFYEQYF.

This sequence joins TRBV6-4 and TRBJ2-5; the match to TRBD2 covers 7 bases. Germline CDR1 reads MRHNA; CDR2 reads SNTAGT. The CDR3 is 13 residues long. The J segment lost 2 bases and the V segment lost 6 bases, leaving 3 bases of the junction unmatched. The CDR3 coding sequence is TGTGCCAGCAGGCTAGCGGCACAAGAGACCCAGTACTTC. This translates into CASRLAAQETQYF.

V usage is TRBV5-4 and J usage is TRBJ2-7; 15 positions match TRBD2. Germline CDR1 is SGHNT and CDR2 is YYREEE (reference sequence). V gave up 0 bases and J gave up 4 bases; unmatched junction bases: 5. The CDR3 covers 17 residues. The CDR3 region has the DNA TGTGCCAGCAGCTTGGGGACTAGCGGGAGGGCCGGGTACGAGCAGTACTTC. It specifies CASSLGTSGRAGYEQYF.

This chain uses TRBV28 with TRBJ2-3; 7 nucleotides line up with TRBD2. V lost 6 bases, J lost 0 bases, and 0 bases stayed unmatched. CDR1 and CDR2 (germline): MDHEN, SYDVKM. The CDR3 covers 13 residues. The chain's CDR3 is CASRRGSTDTQYF. Written as DNA, the CDR3 is TGTGCCAGCAGGCGGGGGAGCACAGATACGCAGTATTTT.

This chain connects TRBV12-2 to TRBJ2-2; TRBD2 is the table's D call and was not checked against the DNA. TRBV12-2 is a pseudogene. This CDR3 is 22 amino acids long. CDR3 loop: CASRLTLTGGLAGSSGTGELFF. The CDR3 nucleotides are TGTGCAAGTCGCTTAACCTTGACAGGGGGACTAGCGGGGTCCTCAGGCACCGGGGAGCTGTTTTTT.

The chain joins TRBV24-1 to TRBJ2-1; unclear D gene. This CDR3 has 11 residues. Germline V gene lookup returns CDR1 KGHDR and CDR2 SFDVKD. The V gene lost 7 bases and the J gene lost 4 bases, with 4 bases spanning the gap. CDR3 sequence: CATSGYNEQFF. The CDR3, as DNA: TGTGCCACCAGCGGGTACAATGAGCAGTTCTTC.

This chain joins TRBV7-2 and TRBJ2-7; TRBD2 aligns across 8 bases. With V trimmed by 1 base and J by 0 bases, 5 bases remained unmatched. The germline V gene encodes CDR1 SGHTA and CDR2 FQGNSA. CDR3 length equals 16 residues. CDR3 sequence reads: CASSLDTGGSSYEQYF. DNA for the CDR3: TGTGCCAGCAGCTTAGATACGGGAGGGAGCTCCTACGAGCAGTACTTC.

This clone was counted once. The chain uses TRBV19 and TRBJ2-5; 8 nucleotides match TRBD1. V dropped 4 bases and J dropped 4; count of bases not matched to a gene: 14. CDR1 is LNHDA, CDR2 SQIVND, per germline (reference sequence). The CDR3 runs 17 residues. The CDR3 region has the DNA TGTGCCAGTAGTACCAAATTCGGACAGGGCTTGTTAGAGACCCAGTACTTC. Its translation is CASSTKFGQGLLETQYF.

This clone has a handful of counts. The chain employs TRBV5-3 and TRBJ2-7; D is uncertain. TRBV5-3 carries the ORF label, with uncertain function. The CDR3 has 16 amino acids. Trimming removed 0 bases from V and 0 bases from J, with 13 bases in between. The CDR3 DNA is TGTGCCAGAAGCTTGGCTAGAGTGCGAACCTCCTACGAGCAGTACTTC. Translation: CARSLARVRTSYEQYF.

The chain carries TRBV4-1 and TRBJ2-7, with TRBD1 matching 10 bases. Germline V gene sequence: CDR1 MGHRA, CDR2 YSYEKL. This CDR3 comprises 15 residues. Losses at the gene ends were 3 bases for V and 2 bases for J; bases not matched to a gene: 4. CDR3 nucleotides: TGCGCCAGCAGCCATACAGGACAGGGGGCCTACGAGCAGTACTTC. Translating it yields CASSHTGQGAYEQYF.

The chain couples TRBV28 to TRBJ2-3, with TRBD2 identical over 13 bases. CDR3 length equals 15 residues. J lost 5 bases, V lost 6 bases, and 5 bases had no gene match. CDR1 is MDHEN, CDR2 SYDVKM, per germline. The CDR3 DNA follows: TGTGCCAGCAGACGGACTAGCGGGAGATTAGATACGCAGTATTTT. Its translation: CASRRTSGRLDTQYF.